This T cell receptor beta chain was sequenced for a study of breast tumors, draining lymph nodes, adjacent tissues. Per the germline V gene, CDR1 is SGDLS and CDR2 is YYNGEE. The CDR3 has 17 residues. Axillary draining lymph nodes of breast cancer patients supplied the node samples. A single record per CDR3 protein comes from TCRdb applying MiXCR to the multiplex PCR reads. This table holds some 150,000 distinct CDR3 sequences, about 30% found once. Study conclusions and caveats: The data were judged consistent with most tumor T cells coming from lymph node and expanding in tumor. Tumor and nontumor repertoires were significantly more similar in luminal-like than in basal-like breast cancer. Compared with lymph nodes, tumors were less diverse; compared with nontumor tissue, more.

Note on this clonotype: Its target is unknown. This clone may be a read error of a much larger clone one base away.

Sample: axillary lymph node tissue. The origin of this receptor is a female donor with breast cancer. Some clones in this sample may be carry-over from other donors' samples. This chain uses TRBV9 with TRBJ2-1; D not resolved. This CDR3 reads CASSVDPGLTSYTEQFF. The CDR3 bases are TGTGCCAGCAGCGTAGACCCCGGGCTAACCTCCTACACTGAGCAGTTCTTC.